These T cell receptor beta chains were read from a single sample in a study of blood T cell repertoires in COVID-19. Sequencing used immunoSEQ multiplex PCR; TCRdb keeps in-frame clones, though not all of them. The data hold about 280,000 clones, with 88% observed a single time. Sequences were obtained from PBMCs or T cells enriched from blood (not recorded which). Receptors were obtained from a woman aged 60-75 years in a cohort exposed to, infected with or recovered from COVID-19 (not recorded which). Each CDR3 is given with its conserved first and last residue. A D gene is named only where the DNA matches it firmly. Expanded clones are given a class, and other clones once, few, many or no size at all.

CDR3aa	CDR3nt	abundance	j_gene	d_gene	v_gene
CASNPLAGGGSDKNIQYF	TGTGCCAGCAACCCACTAGCGGGAGGGGGGAGCGACAAAAACATTCAGTACTTC	-	TRBJ2-4	TRBD2	TRBV2
CASSQDIARYGYTF	TGCGCCAGCAGCCAAGATATCGCGAGGTATGGCTACACCTTC	-	TRBJ1-2	-	TRBV4-1
CASSPTALRGHEQFF	TGTGCCAGCAGTCCCACGGCCCTCAGGGGCCATGAGCAGTTCTTC	-	TRBJ2-1	-	TRBV28
CASSFTGGGPQHF	TGTGCCAGCAGTTTCACAGGGGGCGGGCCCCAGCATTTT	-	TRBJ1-5	TRBD1	TRBV12-3/TRBV12-4
CASSLDSYNEQFF	TGTGCCAGCAGCTTAGACAGCTACAATGAGCAGTTCTTC	-	TRBJ2-1	-	TRBV7-3
CASSPLRQSSGNTIYF	TGTGCCAGCTCCCCGCTGAGACAGAGCTCTGGAAACACCATATATTTT	-	TRBJ1-3	-	TRBV18
CASSLFSTEETQYF	TGTGCCAGCAGCTTATTCTCGACTGAAGAGACCCAGTACTTC	-	TRBJ2-5	-	TRBV7-8
CASSFRDRGGGNTIYF	TGTGCCAGCAGTTTCCGTGACAGGGGCGGTGGAAACACCATATATTTT	-	TRBJ1-3	TRBD1	TRBV28
CASSLAPKTSGSFGSHYEQYF	TGTGCCAGCAGCTTAGCGCCAAAGACTAGCGGGAGTTTCGGGTCCCACTACGAGCAGTACTTC	-	TRBJ2-7	TRBD2	TRBV7-2
CASSLGEAGRTEAFF	TGTGCCAGCAGCTTAGGGGAGGCCGGACGGACTGAAGCTTTCTTT	-	TRBJ1-1	-	TRBV7-9
CASSLNAGALPTEAFF	TGTGCCAGCAGCTTAAACGCTGGGGCTCTTCCGACTGAAGCTTTCTTT	-	TRBJ1-1	-	TRBV7-2
CASTPGDRDGQPQHF	TGCGCCAGCACCCCCGGGGACAGGGACGGGCAGCCCCAGCATTTT	once	TRBJ1-5	TRBD1	TRBV4-1
CAISESGTATDTQYF	TGTGCCATCAGTGAGTCCGGGACAGCGACAGATACGCAGTATTTT	once	TRBJ2-3	TRBD1	TRBV10-3
CASSSPRGGGRETQYF	TGTGCCAGCAGCTCCCCAAGGGGGGGCGGTCGGGAGACCCAGTACTTC	-	TRBJ2-5	-	TRBV28
CASSLTGGGYTF	TGTGCCAGCAGCCTGACAGGAGGTGGCTACACCTTC	-	TRBJ1-2	-	TRBV6-5
CASSEGLAGAGETQYF	TGTGCCAGCAGTGAAGGACTAGCGGGAGCGGGAGAGACCCAGTACTTC	-	TRBJ2-5	TRBD2	TRBV6-4
CASSSGTDTQYF	TGTGCCAGCAGCTCGGGGACAGATACGCAGTATTTT	-	TRBJ2-3	-	TRBV7-9
CASSLTSVNTGELFF	TGCGCCAGCAGCTTAACTAGCGTCAACACCGGGGAGCTGTTTTTT	-	TRBJ2-2	TRBD2	TRBV5-1
CASSLGTSGSRYNEQFF	TGTGCCAGCAGCTTAGGGACTAGCGGGAGTCGTTACAATGAGCAGTTCTTC	-	TRBJ2-1	TRBD2	TRBV7-9
CASRENNQPQHF	TGTGCCAGTAGGGAGAACAATCAGCCCCAGCATTTT	once	TRBJ1-5	-	TRBV19
CASNELLHGNTIYF	TGTGCCAGCAACGAGTTACTACACGGAAACACCATATATTTT	few	TRBJ1-3	-	TRBV28
CASSFSGGLAGTTQFF	TGTGCCAGCAGCTTTTCAGGAGGACTAGCGGGAACTACGCAGTTCTTC	few	TRBJ2-1	TRBD2	TRBV7-2
CASSNPGLAAREQYF	TGTGCCAGCAGCAACCCGGGACTAGCCGCCCGCGAGCAGTACTTC	-	TRBJ2-7	-	TRBV21-1
CSAAGGRENTEAFF	TGCAGCGCCGCAGGGGGCCGGGAGAACACTGAAGCTTTCTTT	-	TRBJ1-1	TRBD1	TRBV29-1
CASGETIYNEQFF	TGCGCCAGCGGGGAGACAATATACAATGAGCAGTTCTTC	-	TRBJ2-1	-	TRBV4-1
CATSGGTGGHNEQFF	TGTGCCACCAGCGGCGGGACAGGGGGCCACAATGAGCAGTTCTTC	-	TRBJ2-1	TRBD1	TRBV15
CAISQGGGYGYTF	TGTGCCATCAGCCAGGGGGGCGGATATGGCTACACCTTC	-	TRBJ1-2	TRBD1	TRBV10-3
CASSPDYGYTF	TGTGCCAGCAGCCCGGACTATGGCTACACCTTC	-	TRBJ1-2	-	TRBV28
CASTTRGLADWVF	TGCGCCAGCACTACGCGTGGGCTAGCGGATTGGGTCTTC	-	TRBJ2-1	TRBD2	TRBV10-2
CSVPQGGFSTDTQYF	TGCAGCGTTCCCCAGGGGGGCTTTAGCACAGATACGCAGTATTTT	many	TRBJ2-3	-	TRBV29-1
CASSHGHAGELFF	TGTGCCAGCAGCCACGGACATGCCGGGGAGCTGTTTTTT	-	TRBJ2-2	-	TRBV6-2/TRBV6-3
CSADRGTGNTIYF	TGCAGCGCTGACAGGGGAACTGGAAACACCATATATTTT	-	TRBJ1-3	TRBD1	TRBV29-1
CASSYRTGPGAFF	TGTGCCAGCAGTTACCGGACAGGGCCGGGGGCTTTCTTT	-	TRBJ1-1	TRBD1	TRBV28
CASSASGFTQAQYF	TGTGCCAGCAGCGCCTCGGGGTTCACCCAGGCGCAGTATTTT	-	TRBJ2-3	-	TRBV6-2/TRBV6-3
CASSYAGGGSYEQYF	TGTGCCAGCAGTTACGCGGGGGGAGGCTCCTACGAGCAGTACTTC	once	TRBJ2-7	TRBD2	TRBV6-5
CASSARTSGWNEQYF	TGTGCCAGCAGCGCCCGGACTAGCGGGTGGAACGAGCAGTACTTC	once	TRBJ2-7	TRBD2	TRBV7-2
CASSSDRGGTGELFF	TGCGCCAGCAGCTCAGACAGGGGGGGTACCGGGGAGCTGTTTTTT	once	TRBJ2-2	TRBD1	TRBV5-1
CASSEHRGYGETQYF	TGTGCCAGCAGTGAACACAGGGGGTATGGAGAGACCCAGTACTTC	-	TRBJ2-5	TRBD1	TRBV28
CASSRTPGLAGGKNEQFF	TGTGCCAGCAGTCGAACCCCGGGACTAGCGGGAGGCAAGAATGAGCAGTTCTTC	-	TRBJ2-1	TRBD2	TRBV7-2
CAISGAAYEQYF	TGTGCCATTAGCGGTGCGGCCTACGAGCAGTACTTC	-	TRBJ2-7	-	TRBV28
CASSRDREAFF	TGTGCCAGCAGCCGGGACAGGGAAGCTTTCTTT	-	TRBJ1-1	TRBD1	TRBV6-2/TRBV6-3
CASSPQGANSPLHF	TGTGCCAGCTCACCGCAGGGGGCCAATTCACCCCTCCACTTT	-	TRBJ1-6	TRBD1	TRBV18
CASSRETGYGTGELFF	TGTGCCAGCAGCCGCGAAACAGGGTATGGCACCGGGGAGCTGTTTTTT	-	TRBJ2-2	-	TRBV14
CASSSLAGGSTDTQYF	TGTGCCAGCAGCTCCTTGGCGGGAGGCAGCACAGATACGCAGTATTTT	-	TRBJ2-3	TRBD2	TRBV7-9
CASSVTASYEQYF	TGTGCCAGCAGCGTAACAGCATCCTACGAGCAGTACTTC	-	TRBJ2-7	-	TRBV9
CASSLVDMGIGQPQHF	TGTGCCAGCAGCTTAGTGGACATGGGGATTGGTCAGCCCCAGCATTTT	few	TRBJ1-5	-	TRBV7-8
CASSLASQGRRGSGANVLTF	TGCGCCAGCAGCTTGGCCTCACAGGGTAGGAGAGGCTCTGGGGCCAACGTCCTGACTTTC	-	TRBJ2-6	-	TRBV5-1